Presented here are 10 T cell receptor beta chains from one specimen sequenced in a study of T cell responses to AZD1222 COVID-19 vaccine. Some clones are missing from TCRdb's copy, which holds only in-frame ones; the method was immunoSEQ multiplex PCR. The table shows about 110,000 clones, with about 90% occurring only once. The material sequenced was peripheral blood, taken on day 0 of AZD1222 vaccination. Source of these receptors: an adult in good health.

This clone was observed once. The chain carries TRBV27 and TRBJ2-1, with 9 bases lining up with TRBD2. This CDR3 has 16 amino acids. Trimming took 6 bases from V and 0 from J; bases not matched to a gene: 6. Germline loops: CDR1 MNHEY, CDR2 SMNVEV (reference sequence). The CDR3 DNA is TGTGCCAGCAGATCCGAGACTAGCGGCTCCTACAATGAGCAGTTCTTC. Translated: CASRSETSGSYNEQFF.

The V gene is TRBV6-5, the J gene TRBJ2-2; D is ambiguous. The CDR3 extends over 12 amino acids. Germline V gene lookup returns CDR1 MNHEY and CDR2 SVGAGI. Trimming left V 6 bases short and J 3 bases short, with 5 bases between. The CDR3 DNA follows: TGTGCCAGCAGGGCCGACACCGGGGAGCTGTTTTTT. Translating gives CASRADTGELFF.

The J gene is TRBJ2-3, the V gene TRBV28; D is unresolved. The V end lost 4 bases, the J end lost 1 base, and 3 bases lay between the germline ends. Germline loops: CDR1 MDHEN, CDR2 SYDVKM. CDR3 length: 12 amino acids. In DNA, the CDR3 is TGTGCCAGCAGTTCCCGCACAGATACGCAGTATTTT. Encoded protein: CASSSRTDTQYF.

The rearrangement uses TRBV19 and TRBJ2-1, with TRBD1 identical over 9 bases. Germline-derived CDR1 and CDR2 are LNHDA and SQIVND (reference sequence). The CDR3 totals 14 residues. V lost 3 bases to trimming and J lost 8 bases; unmatched junction nucleotides: 5. DNA for the CDR3: TGTGCCAGTAGTATCGGGACAGGGCGCTATGAGCAGTTCTTC. This gives the protein CASSIGTGRYEQFF.

The chain uses TRBV28 and TRBJ1-1; D unclear. Germline V lookup: CDR1 MDHEN, CDR2 SYDVKM. The CDR3 extends over 12 amino acids. Between the trimmed V and J ends, which lost 3 bases and 6 bases, there was a span of 8 bases. CDR3 nucleotide sequence: TGTGCCAGCAGTTTTCTGGGAGCTGAAGCTTTCTTT. It yields the protein CASSFLGAEAFF.

This chain joins TRBV7-9 and TRBJ1-1, with 8 bases fitting TRBD1. V gave up 4 bases and J gave up 3 bases; unmatched junction bases: 1. The CDR3 totals 13 residues. Germline V gene data show CDR1 as SEHNR and CDR2 as FQNEAQ (reference sequence). CDR3: CASSSQGDTEAFF. CDR3 in DNA: TGTGCCAGCAGCTCACAGGGGGACACTGAAGCTTTCTTT.

The rearrangement uses TRBV3-1 (or the pseudogene TRBV3-2) and TRBJ1-1, with D possibly matching TRBD1 (5 bases). The CDR3 is 16 residues long. The germline V gene has CDR1 LGHDT and CDR2 YNNKEL (reference sequence). Between the trimmed V and J ends, which lost 3 bases and 1 base, there was a span of 15 bases. The CDR3 is CASSHPMAGQNTEAFF. CDR3 coding DNA: TGTGCCAGCAGCCATCCCATGGCAGGACAGAACACTGAAGCTTTCTTT.

The chain joins TRBV12-3 or TRBV12-4 to TRBJ2-7; unclear D gene. With 6 bases removed from V and 6 bases from J, the gap between germline ends came to 12 bases. The CDR3 has 12 residues. Here the CDR3 DNA reads TGTGCCAGCAGCTCACGTCGGAGCGAGCAGTACTTC. It codes for CASSSRRSEQYF.

The chain uses TRBV6-5 and TRBJ2-2; D is unresolved. The V end was cut by 7 bases, the J end by 0 bases, with 6 bases between. This CDR3 comprises 13 residues. CDR1 is MNHEY and CDR2 is SVGAGI in the germline V gene. This chain's CDR3 is CASINPNTGELFF. The CDR3 DNA is TGTGCCAGCATAAATCCGAACACCGGGGAGCTGTTTTTT.

The rearrangement links TRBV11-3 to TRBJ2-5; D is possibly TRBD2 (6 bases). Trimming removed 4 bases from V and 2 bases from J, with 14 bases in between. This CDR3 is built from 15 residues. Germline values: CDR1 SGHNT, CDR2 YENEEA. CDR3 DNA sequence: TGTGCCAGCAGCTCAAACGCGGGGCCTCAAGAGACCCAGTACTTC. Translated, it gives CASSSNAGPQETQYF.